This TCR beta chain comes out of a study of shared clonotypes between healthy human individuals. Study as a whole: Each donor contributed plates that comprised three CD4 naive, three CD4 memory, two CD8 naive and one CD8 memory. General study findings and limits: Among donors, clonotype sharing was expected to be affected by sequencing depth.

Comment on this clone: Antigen: not known.

An assay was performed, and its level was deep. In the authors' methods: ImmunoSEQ sequences covered only the junction and lacked quality scores; filtering therefore differed. Data came from immunoSEQ multiplex PCR; TCRdb stores just in-frame clones and leaves some out. The DNA gave D and trimming, while V, J and clone size come from that table. Of approximately 2.4 million clones in the sample, around 95% were seen once. From germline, CDR1 is GTSNPN and CDR2 SVGIG (reference sequence). This CDR3 contains 12 residues. V dropped 5 bases and J dropped 0 bases, with 8 bases sitting between them. The receptor's source is a man aged 18 to 35 in good health. The sample comprised naive CD4+ T cells sorted from blood. Subset defined: CD45RA+ positively selected. The chain carries TRBV30 and TRBJ2-7, with a possible D match to TRBD1 (6 bases). The CDR3 here is CAWGQSSYEQYF. In DNA form, the CDR3 reads TGTGCCTGGGGACAGAGCTCCTACGAGCAGTACTTC.